Sequencing of this TCR beta chain was carried out in a study of CD8+ T cells in alopecia areata. Overall study findings and caveats: Many of the expanded lesional clones endured in scalp and blood while on tofacitinib. Affected scalp, especially in alopecia totalis/universalis, had a higher clonality than normal scalp did.

Worth noting for this clone: Its antigen is undetermined.

Regarding treatment: oral pan-JAK inhibitor, 5-10 mg twice daily. Using a FACSAria, the CD4+ and CD8+ T cells were sorted from the PBMCs. The CDR3 contains 13 residues. Per the germline V gene, CDR1 is SQVTM and CDR2 is ANQGSEA. Sequencing relied on a cDNA template that was reverse transcribed from extracted RNA. Profiling relied on immunoSEQ multiplex PCR, and the TCRdb table lists in-frame clones only, not all of them. The sample has under 300,000 clones, about three fifths seen once. Source: CD4+ T cells sorted from blood, taken around week 54, from a patient treated with tofacitinib. The source of this sequence is a human donor with alopecia areata. The chain carries TRBV29-1 and TRBJ2-5, with D possibly being TRBD2 (6 bases). CDR3 sequence (DNA): TGCAGTACCGAGGGACTTTCCCAAGAGACCCAGTACTTC. It is translated as CSTEGLSQETQYF.